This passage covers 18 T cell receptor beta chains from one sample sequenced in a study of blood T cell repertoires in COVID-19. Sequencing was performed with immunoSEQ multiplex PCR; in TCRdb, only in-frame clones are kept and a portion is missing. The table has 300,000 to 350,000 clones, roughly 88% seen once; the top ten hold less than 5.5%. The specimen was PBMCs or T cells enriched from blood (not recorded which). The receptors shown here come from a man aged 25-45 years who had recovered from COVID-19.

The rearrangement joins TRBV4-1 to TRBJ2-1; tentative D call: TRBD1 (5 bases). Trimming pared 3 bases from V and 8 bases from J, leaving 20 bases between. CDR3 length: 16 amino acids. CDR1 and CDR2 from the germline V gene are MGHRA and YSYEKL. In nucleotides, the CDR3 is TGCGCCAGCAGCCAGCAAATACAGGTCACTACGTATGAGCAGTTCTTC. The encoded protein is CASSQQIQVTTYEQFF.

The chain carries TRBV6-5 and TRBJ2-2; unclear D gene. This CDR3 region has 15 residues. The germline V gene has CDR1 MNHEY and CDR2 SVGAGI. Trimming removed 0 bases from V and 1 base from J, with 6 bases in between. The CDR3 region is CASSYSNRNTGELFF. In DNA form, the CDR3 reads TGTGCCAGCAGTTACTCGAACAGGAACACCGGGGAGCTGTTTTTT.

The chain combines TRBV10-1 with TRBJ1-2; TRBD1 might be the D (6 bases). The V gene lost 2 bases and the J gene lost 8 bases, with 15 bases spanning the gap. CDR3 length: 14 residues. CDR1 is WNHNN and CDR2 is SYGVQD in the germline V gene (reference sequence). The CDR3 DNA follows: TGCGCCAGCAGTGAGATGGCGCCTCAGGGGGGCTACACCTTC. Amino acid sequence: CASSEMAPQGGYTF.

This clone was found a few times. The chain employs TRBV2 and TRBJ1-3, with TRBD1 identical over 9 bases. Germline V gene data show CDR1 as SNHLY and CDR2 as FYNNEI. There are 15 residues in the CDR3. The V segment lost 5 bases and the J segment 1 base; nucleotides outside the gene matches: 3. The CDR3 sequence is CASSTGTGSGNTIYF. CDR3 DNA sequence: TGTGCCAGCAGTACCGGGACAGGGTCTGGAAACACCATATATTTT.

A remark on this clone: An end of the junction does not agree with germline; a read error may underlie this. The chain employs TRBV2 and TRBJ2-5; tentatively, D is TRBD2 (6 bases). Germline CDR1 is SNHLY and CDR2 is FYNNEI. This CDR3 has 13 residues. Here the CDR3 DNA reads TGTACCAGCACTCGGGGGACCCAAGAGACCCAGTACTTC. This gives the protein CTSTRGTQETQYF.

In DNA form, the CDR3 reads TGTGCCAGCAGCCCGGGGGGATCCCCCTACCGGGAGCTGTTTTTT. Protein: CASSPGGSPYRELFF. The rearrangement links TRBV9 to TRBJ2-2, with 7 bases identical to TRBD2. Germline CDR1 and CDR2: SGDLS and YYNGEE. This CDR3 has 15 residues. V trimming: 4 bases; J trimming: 9 bases; junction bases outside the gene matches: 12.

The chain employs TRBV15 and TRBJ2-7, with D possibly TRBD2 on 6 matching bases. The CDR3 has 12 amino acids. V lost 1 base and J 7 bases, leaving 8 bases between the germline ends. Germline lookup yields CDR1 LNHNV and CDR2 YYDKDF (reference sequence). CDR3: CATSRVRGEQYF. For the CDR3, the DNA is TGTGCCACCAGCAGAGTTCGGGGGGAGCAGTACTTC.

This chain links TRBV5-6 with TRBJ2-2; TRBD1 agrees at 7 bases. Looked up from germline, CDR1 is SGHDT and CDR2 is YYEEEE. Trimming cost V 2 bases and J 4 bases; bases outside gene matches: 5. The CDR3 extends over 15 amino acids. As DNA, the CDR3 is TGTGCCAGCAGCTTAACAGGGGCCAGCACCGGGGAGCTGTTTTTT. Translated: CASSLTGASTGELFF.

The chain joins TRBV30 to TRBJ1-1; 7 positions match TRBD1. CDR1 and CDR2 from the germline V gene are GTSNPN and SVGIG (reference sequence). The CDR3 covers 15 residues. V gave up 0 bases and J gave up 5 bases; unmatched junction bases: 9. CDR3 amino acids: CAWSVQGQIVTEAFF. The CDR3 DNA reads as TGTGCCTGGAGTGTCCAGGGACAGATAGTAACTGAAGCTTTCTTT.

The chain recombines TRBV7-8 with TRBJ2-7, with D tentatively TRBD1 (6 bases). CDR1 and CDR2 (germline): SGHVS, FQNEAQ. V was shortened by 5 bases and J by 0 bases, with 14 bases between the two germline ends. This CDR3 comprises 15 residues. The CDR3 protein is CASSHRQESSYEQYF. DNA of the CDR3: TGTGCCAGCAGCCACCGACAGGAGAGCTCCTACGAGCAGTACTTC.

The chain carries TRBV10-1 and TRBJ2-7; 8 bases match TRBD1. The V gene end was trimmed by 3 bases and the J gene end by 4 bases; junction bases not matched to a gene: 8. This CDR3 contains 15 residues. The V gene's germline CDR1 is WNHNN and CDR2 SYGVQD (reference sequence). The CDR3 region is CASSDIGQGLYEQYF. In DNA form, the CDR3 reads TGCGCCAGCAGTGACATTGGACAGGGTTTATACGAGCAGTACTTC.

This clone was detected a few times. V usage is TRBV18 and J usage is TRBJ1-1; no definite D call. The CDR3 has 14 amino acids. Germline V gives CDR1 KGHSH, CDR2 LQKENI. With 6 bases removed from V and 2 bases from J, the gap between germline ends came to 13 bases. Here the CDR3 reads CASSASGDNTEAFF. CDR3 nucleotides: TGTGCCAGCTCGGCTTCGGGAGATAACACTGAAGCTTTCTTT.

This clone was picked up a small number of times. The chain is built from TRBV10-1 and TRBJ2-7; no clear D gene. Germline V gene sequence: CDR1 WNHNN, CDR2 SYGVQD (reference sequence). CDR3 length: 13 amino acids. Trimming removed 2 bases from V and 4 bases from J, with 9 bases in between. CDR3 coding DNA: TGCGCCAGCAGTGAGGCAGACTCGTACGAGCAGTACTTC. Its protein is CASSEADSYEQYF.

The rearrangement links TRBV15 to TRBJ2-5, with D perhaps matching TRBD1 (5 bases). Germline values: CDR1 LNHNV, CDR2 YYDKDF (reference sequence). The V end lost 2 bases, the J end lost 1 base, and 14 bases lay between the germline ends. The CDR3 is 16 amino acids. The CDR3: CATSRTPLRGQETQYF. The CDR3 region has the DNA TGTGCCACCAGCAGAACCCCTCTAAGGGGCCAAGAGACCCAGTACTTC.

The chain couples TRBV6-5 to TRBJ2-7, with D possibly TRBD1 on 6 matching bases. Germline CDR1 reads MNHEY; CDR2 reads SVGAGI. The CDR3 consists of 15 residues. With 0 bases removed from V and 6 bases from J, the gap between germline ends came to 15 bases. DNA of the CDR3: TGTGCCAGCAGTTACTCCGACAGGCCCCTCCGCGAGCAGTACTTC. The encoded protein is CASSYSDRPLREQYF.

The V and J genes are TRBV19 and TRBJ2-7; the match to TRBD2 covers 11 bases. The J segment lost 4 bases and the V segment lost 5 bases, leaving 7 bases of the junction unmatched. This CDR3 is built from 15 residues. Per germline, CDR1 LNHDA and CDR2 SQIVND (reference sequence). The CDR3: CASSGLAGGQYEQYF. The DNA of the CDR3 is TGTGCCAGTAGTGGGCTAGCGGGGGGTCAGTACGAGCAGTACTTC.

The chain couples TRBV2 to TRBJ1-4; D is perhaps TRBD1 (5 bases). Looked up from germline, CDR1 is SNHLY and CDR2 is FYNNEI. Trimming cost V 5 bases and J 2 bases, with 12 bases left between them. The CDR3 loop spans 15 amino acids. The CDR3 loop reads CASSQGAGTNEKLFF. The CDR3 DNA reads TGTGCCAGCAGTCAAGGGGCAGGGACTAATGAAAAACTGTTTTTT.

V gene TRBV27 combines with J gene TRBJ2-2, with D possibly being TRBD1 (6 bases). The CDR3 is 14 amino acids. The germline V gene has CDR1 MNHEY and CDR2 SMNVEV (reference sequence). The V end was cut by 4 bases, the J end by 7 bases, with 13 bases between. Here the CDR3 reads CASSSNRADGELFF. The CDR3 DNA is TGTGCCAGCAGTTCGAACAGGGCAGACGGGGAGCTGTTTTTT.